What follows are 17 T cell receptor beta chains derived from one specimen sequenced in a study of cytomegalovirus exposure and HLA in healthy donors. A multiplex PCR was run with 60 Vbeta primers and 13 Jbeta primers. The repertoire was sequenced with immunoSEQ multiplex PCR; TCRdb's copy has only in-frame clones and lacks some. The sample includes about 130,000 clones, around 75% of them seen just once. The sample taken for sequencing was PBMCs. The receptors derive from a man aged 25-40 years in good health and CMV-seronegative.

This sequence joins TRBV27 and TRBJ2-1, with D tentatively TRBD2 (6 bases). V lost 7 bases, J lost 0 bases, and 19 bases lay in between. Germline loops: CDR1 MNHEY, CDR2 SMNVEV (reference sequence). The CDR3 loop spans 17 amino acids. CDR3 in DNA: TGTGCCAGCACCTTCCTCCAAGGGAGGAGCTCCTACAATGAGCAGTTCTTC. Protein product: CASTFLQGRSSYNEQFF.

This chain uses TRBV29-1 with TRBJ1-2; no clear D gene. The CDR3 is 11 residues long. Germline V gives CDR1 SQVTM, CDR2 ANQGSEA. V was cut by 5 bases and J by 5 bases, with 9 bases left in between. The chain's CDR3 is CSVRTDYGYTF. In DNA, the CDR3 is TGCAGCGTTCGTACTGATTATGGCTACACCTTC.

The rearrangement joins TRBV19 to TRBJ1-1, with D unresolved. Per germline, CDR1 LNHDA and CDR2 SQIVND (reference sequence). The V end lost 2 bases, the J end lost 1 base, and 5 bases lay between the germline ends. The CDR3 is 13 residues long. The CDR3: CASSISQNTEAFF. DNA for the CDR3: TGTGCCAGTAGTATATCCCAGAACACTGAAGCTTTCTTT.

The chain joins TRBV30 to TRBJ1-3, with no clear D. This CDR3 contains 13 residues. Trimming shortened V by 7 bases and J by 1 base, and 11 bases separated the two germline ends. Per the germline V gene, CDR1 is GTSNPN and CDR2 is SVGIG (reference sequence). CDR3 in amino acids: CAYLFGSGNTIYF. The CDR3 bases are TGTGCCTACCTGTTCGGGTCTGGAAACACCATATATTTT.

The chain links TRBV15 to TRBJ2-7; 7 nucleotides match TRBD1. The V gene end was trimmed by 2 bases and the J gene end by 5 bases; junction bases not matched to a gene: 3. CDR1 and CDR2 from the germline V gene are LNHNV and YYDKDF (reference sequence). The CDR3 totals 13 residues. The CDR3 bases are TGTGCCACCAGCAGACAGGGGGTCAACGAGCAGTACTTC. As protein: CATSRQGVNEQYF. Variable domain in full (rest from reference TRBV15 and TRBJ2-7): DAMVIQNPRYQVTQFGKPVTLSCSQTLNHNVMYWYQQKSSQAPKLLFHYYDKDFNNEADTPDNFQSRRPNTSFCFLDIRSPGLGDTAMYLCATSRQGVNEQYFGPGTRLTVT.

This clone was counted only a few times. This sequence joins TRBV6-6 and TRBJ2-5, with 9 bases matching TRBD1. Germline CDR1 is MNHNY and CDR2 is SVGAGI (reference sequence). The V and J ends lost 3 bases and 4 bases, in that order; junction bases with no gene match: 6. The CDR3 sequence is 15 residues long. CDR3 loop: CASSYLGQGSETQYF. The CDR3 DNA sequence: TGTGCCAGCAGTTATCTGGGACAGGGTTCAGAGACCCAGTACTTC.

The rearrangement joins TRBV4-2 to TRBJ2-2; D is unresolved. This CDR3 has 14 amino acids. Germline assignment: CDR1 LGHNA and CDR2 YNFKEQ. Trimming removed 1 base at V and 2 bases at J, with 5 bases between. Written as DNA, the CDR3 is TGTGCCAGCAGCCAAGCGACAAACACCGGGGAGCTGTTTTTT. Amino acid sequence: CASSQATNTGELFF.

This chain uses TRBV7-6 with TRBJ2-7, with 8 bases fitting TRBD2. Trimming at V came to 1 base and at J to 0 bases, leaving 20 bases not matched to a gene. The CDR3 totals 21 residues. Germline loops: CDR1 SGHVS, CDR2 FNYEAQ. The DNA of the CDR3 is TGTGCCAGCAGCTTAGATATCGGCGGGGGATCGCGGGAGGCGTCCTCCTACGAGCAGTACTTC. Encoded protein: CASSLDIGGGSREASSYEQYF.

The chain carries TRBV7-2 and TRBJ2-6; TRBD1 might be the D (5 bases). CDR1 is SGHTA and CDR2 is FQGNSA in the germline V gene. The CDR3 is 18 amino acids. V lost 5 bases, J lost 0 bases, and 17 bases lay in between. The CDR3 nucleotides read TGTGCCAGCAGCCCAGGGCCCGGACGGAGCTCTGGGGCCAACGTCCTGACTTTC. Translation gives CASSPGPGRSSGANVLTF.

A note on this clone: Other nucleotide sequences in the sample specify the same CDR3. This chain links TRBV28 with TRBJ1-2; D not certain. The length of the CDR3 is 10 residues. Germline loops: CDR1 MDHEN, CDR2 SYDVKM. V gave up 5 bases and J gave up 5 bases, with 3 bases separating them. CDR3 in DNA: TGTGCCAGCAGTCGTTATGGCTACACCTTC. This translates into CASSRYGYTF.

The chain joins TRBV5-1 to TRBJ2-3; TRBD2 matches at 9 bases. The CDR3 is 16 residues long. Trimming at V came to 4 bases and at J to 4 bases, leaving 10 bases not matched to a gene. In germline, CDR1 is SGHRS, CDR2 YFSETQ. Written as DNA, the CDR3 is TGCGCCAGCAGCACCGGACTAGCGAGGATCCCAGATACGCAGTATTTT. Its translation: CASSTGLARIPDTQYF.

This clone was counted once. This chain uses TRBV9 with TRBJ2-3, with D maybe TRBD1 (5 bases). This CDR3 has 15 residues. CDR1 is SGDLS and CDR2 is YYNGEE in the germline V gene. Trimming took off 0 bases at V and 5 bases at J, with 13 bases between the two ends. CDR3 sequence reads: CASSVGGSNGDTQYF. In DNA form, the CDR3 reads TGTGCCAGCAGCGTAGGGGGCAGCAACGGAGATACGCAGTATTTT.

This chain uses TRBV7-2 with TRBJ2-7; 10 bases line up with TRBD2. The CDR3 totals 15 residues. J lost 3 bases, V lost 4 bases, and 6 bases had no gene match. The germline V gene encodes CDR1 SGHTA and CDR2 FQGNSA. The CDR3 region is CASSSRGTSVYEQYF. CDR3 bases: TGTGCCAGCAGCTCGAGGGGGACTAGCGTCTACGAGCAGTACTTC.

A few counts support this clone. The V and J genes are TRBV9 and TRBJ2-2, with 12 bases aligning to TRBD1. V dropped 2 bases and J dropped 5; count of bases not matched to a gene: 7. Germline V gives CDR1 SGDLS, CDR2 YYNGEE. This CDR3 comprises 17 residues. The CDR3 DNA reads TGTGCCAGCAGCGTCCCTGGGACAGGGGGCGCGACCGGGGAGCTGTTTTTT. Encoded protein: CASSVPGTGGATGELFF.

The chain combines TRBV6-5 with TRBJ1-5; no clear D gene. Germline V gene data show CDR1 as MNHEY and CDR2 as SVGAGI. The CDR3 runs 13 residues. V lost 2 bases and J lost 1, with 3 bases in between. The CDR3 coding sequence is TGTGCCAGCAGTTACGGCAGCAATCAGCCCCAGCATTTT. Translating gives CASSYGSNQPQHF.

The chain joins TRBV5-6 to TRBJ2-1, with D unclear. Trimming shortened V by 0 bases and J by 6 bases, and 7 bases separated the two germline ends. Germline V gene data show CDR1 as SGHDT and CDR2 as YYEEEE. The CDR3 has 13 amino acids. The CDR3 loop is CASSLAPGNEQFF. The CDR3 DNA reads TGTGCCAGCAGCTTGGCCCCGGGCAATGAGCAGTTCTTC.

This clone was seen more than once but under ten times. The V call is TRBV7-3, the J call TRBJ2-1; D unresolved. Germline values: CDR1 SGHTA, CDR2 FQGTGA. This CDR3 is built from 14 residues. Trimming stripped 0 bases from V and 5 bases from J, with 8 bases between. The CDR3: CASSLTRQNNEQFF. In DNA form, the CDR3 reads TGTGCCAGCAGCTTAACGAGACAAAACAATGAGCAGTTCTTC.